This record concerns one T cell receptor (beta chain) sequence. What it recognizes is unknown. This entry belongs to a study of a mutant IDH1 vaccine in newly diagnosed glioma. Turning to the study itself: Mean patient age was around 40 years; 62.5% were male and roughly 38% female. Previous care, which was radiotherapy, temozolomide, or both, most often involved both.

Germline values: CDR1 LNHDA, CDR2 SQIVND (reference sequence). The CDR3 totals 15 residues. V lost 6 bases and J lost 0, with 14 bases in between. Some clones are missing from TCRdb's copy, which holds only in-frame ones; the method was immunoSEQ multiplex PCR. Among about 38,000 clones, approximately 92% were seen once, and the ten largest hold 18%. Stated time point: baseline, week 1 (first vaccination visit). Treatment indicated: pre-vaccination baseline after standard-of-care therapy. Whole-study results and caveats: No link was apparently found between pseudoprogression and changes in top peripheral T cell clonotypes. The occurrence of vaccine-induced immune responses was seen in 80% to 95% of patients.

This receptor was taken from a man younger than 35 with glioma. V is TRBV19 and J is TRBJ1-1; maybe TRBD1 (6 bases). Sequenced material: PBMCs, taken from a glioma patient treated with radiotherapy, temozolomide or both. As DNA, the CDR3 is TGTGCCAGTAGCATCGCCCGGGGGCTGAACACTGAAGCTTTCTTT. Translation: CASSIARGLNTEAFF.